Below, 3 T cell receptor beta chains from the same sample are listed, as sequenced in a study of blood T cell repertoires in COVID-19. Clones were sequenced by immunoSEQ multiplex PCR, and TCRdb holds only the in-frame ones, with some missing. This table has a few hundred thousand clones, about 91% appearing once. The sample comprised PBMCs or T cells enriched from blood (not recorded which). Source of these receptors: a man between 18 and 35 years old with acute COVID-19.

A word on this clone: One junction end disagrees with the germline gene, perhaps due to a read error. The CDR3 sequence: CASSLTGGHTDTQYF. The CDR3 DNA sequence: TGTGCCAGCAGCCTAACAGGGGGCCACACAGATACGCAGTATTTT. V usage is TRBV7-3 and J usage is TRBJ2-3; 9 nucleotides match TRBD1. This CDR3 contains 15 residues. The germline CDR1 and CDR2 sequences are SGHTA and FQGTGA.

The V call is TRBV7-8, the J call TRBJ1-2; 8 nucleotides line up with TRBD1. CDR1 is SGHVS, CDR2 FQNEAQ, per germline. The CDR3 totals 16 residues. With 1 base clipped from V and 7 bases from J, the junction kept 11 bases outside the gene matches. In DNA form, the CDR3 reads TGTGCCAGCAGCTTAGAGGCAGGGGGCCTTAATAGTGGCTACACCTTC. It codes for CASSLEAGGLNSGYTF. Full variable domain (remainder filled in from reference TRBV7-8 and TRBJ1-2): GAGVSQSPRYKVAKRGQDVALRCDPISGHVSLFWYQQALGQGPEFLTYFQNEAQLDKSGLPSDRFFAERPEGSVSTLKIQRTQQEDSAVYLCASSLEAGGLNSGYTFGSGTRLTVV.

The chain uses TRBV5-1 and TRBJ1-4; the D gene is possibly TRBD1 (5 bases). The CDR3 is 14 residues long. V was trimmed by 4 bases and J by 6 bases, leaving 13 bases between them. In germline, CDR1 is SGHRS, CDR2 YFSETQ. CDR3 in amino acids: CASSQQGVHEKLFF. DNA of the CDR3: TGCGCCAGCAGCCAACAAGGGGTCCATGAAAAACTGTTTTTT.